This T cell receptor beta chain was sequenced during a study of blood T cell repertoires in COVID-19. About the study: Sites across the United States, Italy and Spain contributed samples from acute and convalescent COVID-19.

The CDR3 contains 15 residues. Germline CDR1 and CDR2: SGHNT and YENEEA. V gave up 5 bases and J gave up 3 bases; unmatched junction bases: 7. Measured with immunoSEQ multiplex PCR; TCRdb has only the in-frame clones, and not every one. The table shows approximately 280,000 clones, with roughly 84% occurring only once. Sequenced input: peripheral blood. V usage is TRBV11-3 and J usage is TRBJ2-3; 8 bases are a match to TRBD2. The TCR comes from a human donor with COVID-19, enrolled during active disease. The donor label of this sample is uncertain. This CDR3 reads CASSPQAGVTDTQYF. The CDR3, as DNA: TGTGCCAGCAGCCCGCAAGCGGGGGTGACAGATACGCAGTATTTT.